What follows describes a single TCR beta chain. The trim removed 4 bases at V and 4 bases at J, leaving 10 bases unmatched. The germline CDR1 and CDR2 sequences are SGDLS and YYNGEE. This CDR3 spans 15 amino acids. This entry is derived from a study of PD-L1 blockade in urothelial cancer. In each PCR, synthetic TCR analog templates were spiked in. Assay used: immunoSEQ multiplex PCR; TCRdb lists only in-frame clones, some missing. The sample lists around 45,000 clones; 85% to 90% were seen once. The chain uses TRBV9 and TRBJ1-2; 7 nucleotides match TRBD1. The sequence came from a woman between 55 and 75 years old with urothelial cancer. The sample here was PBMCs, taken around atezolizumab (anti-PD-L1) treatment. The CDR3 spells CASSWSEGAGYGYTF. The CDR3 nucleotides are TGTGCCAGCAGCTGGTCGGAGGGGGCCGGCTATGGCTACACCTTC.